This T cell receptor beta chain originates from a study of beta chain features in type 1 diabetes. Points from the study as a whole: Significant though moderate, a shortening of TCRB CDR3s appeared in all four CD4+ subsets of Type 1 diabetes patients.

The CDR3 has 17 residues. Germline V lookup: CDR1 LNHDA, CDR2 SQIVND (reference sequence). V was clipped by 1 base and J by 5 bases, with 17 bases between them. As for this clone: Its cognate antigen is unknown.

The sequenced template was cDNA made from the entire isolated RNA. The repertoire was sequenced with immunoSEQ multiplex PCR; TCRdb's copy has only in-frame clones and lacks some. This sample has some 290,000 clones, with approximately 14% found just once. The source is a man younger than 40 with type 1 diabetes. The chain combines TRBV19 with TRBJ2-2; D is perhaps TRBD2 (6 bases). The sample comprised naive CD4+ T cells from blood. CDR3 in DNA: TGTGCCAGTAGTATAGCTCCCCTGGGGGGATTAACCGGGGAGCTGTTTTTT. It codes for CASSIAPLGGLTGELFF.